The rows below give T cell receptor beta chains drawn from one sample of a study of radiotherapy plus CTLA-4 blockade in lung cancer. Generated by immunoSEQ multiplex PCR, the TCRdb table keeps only in-frame clones and is missing some. The sample comprises 70,000 to 95,000 clones, 70% to 90% of which are singletons, and approximately 16% rests with the top ten. This specimen was peripheral blood, taken from a patient treated with radiotherapy plus ipilimumab. The receptor set was obtained from a human donor with non-small cell lung cancer that progressed on radiotherapy plus ipilimumab. Each CDR3 is given with its conserved first and last residue. D genes are given only for firm matches. The size entry is marked missing in some rows and otherwise reads once, few, many or a size class.

-	TRBJ2-5	15	TRBD2	TRBV2	CASTSDLAGGETQYF	TGTGCCAGCACCAGCGACTTAGCGGGGGGGGAGACCCAGTACTTC
-	TRBJ1-1	13	-	TRBV9	CASSVRRGTEAFF	TGTGCCAGCAGCGTACGCAGGGGCACTGAAGCTTTCTTT
few	TRBJ1-1	13	TRBD1	TRBV4-1	CASSQVEQGADFF	TGCGCCAGCAGCCAAGTGGAACAGGGGGCTGATTTCTTT
-	TRBJ1-2	15	TRBD1	TRBV6-5	CASSPGTGGSYGYTF	TGTGCCAGCAGTCCCGGGACAGGGGGGTCCTATGGCTACACCTTC
-	TRBJ1-5	14	-	TRBV6-6	CASRTRQANQPQHF	TGTGCCAGCAGGACACGACAGGCAAATCAGCCCCAGCATTTT
-	TRBJ1-1	15	-	TRBV28	CASTIYQEMNTEAFF	TGTGCCAGCACCATTTACCAGGAAATGAACACTGAAGCTTTCTTT
-	TRBJ2-7	17	TRBD2	TRBV28	CASSSPIAGGRLAEQYF	TGTGCCAGCAGTTCACCGATAGCGGGGGGCCGGTTAGCCGAGCAGTACTTC
-	TRBJ2-5	10	-	TRBV2	CGVGQETQYF	TGTGGTGTGGGCCAAGAGACCCAGTACTTC
-	TRBJ1-6	16	-	TRBV5-1	CASSLGGAGGNSPLHF	TGCGCCAGCAGCTTGGGAGGGGCAGGAGGGAATTCACCCCTCCACTTT
few	TRBJ2-3	15	TRBD2	TRBV7-2	CASSLVVTSGDTQYF	TGTGCCAGCAGCTTAGTAGTGACTAGCGGAGATACGCAGTATTTT
-	TRBJ1-2	15	-	TRBV30	CAWSVLQGPAYGYTF	TGTGCCTGGAGTGTACTCCAGGGTCCTGCCTATGGCTACACCTTC
-	TRBJ2-5	15	TRBD1	TRBV5-1	CASSLAGTEVETQYF	TGCGCCAGCAGCTTGGCGGGGACAGAGGTTGAGACCCAGTACTTC
-	TRBJ2-5	17	-	TRBV5-1	CASSLNRRQGYQETQYF	TGCGCCAGCAGCTTGAACCGACGGCAGGGGTACCAAGAGACCCAGTACTTC
-	TRBJ2-1	15	-	TRBV7-8	CASSSGAVLLDEQFF	TGTGCCAGCAGCTCGGGGGCGGTCCTTTTGGATGAGCAGTTCTTC
-	TRBJ2-3	16	-	TRBV7-2	CASSLKGPPGADTQYF	TGTGCCAGCAGCTTGAAGGGGCCCCCTGGGGCAGATACGCAGTATTTT
-	TRBJ1-1	18	-	TRBV4-1	CASSQEGGLSPRGTEAFF	TGCGCCAGCAGCCAAGAAGGCGGACTCAGCCCTCGAGGCACTGAAGCTTTCTTT
-	TRBJ2-1	14	-	TRBV15	CATSRGRDENEQFF	TGTGCCACCAGCAGGGGCAGGGATGAGAATGAGCAGTTCTTC
once	TRBJ2-3	15	-	TRBV7-9	CASSLGLQGTDTQYF	TGTGCCAGCAGCTTAGGGCTACAGGGCACAGATACGCAGTATTTT
-	TRBJ1-2	14	-	TRBV7-2	CASSPRTVSYGYTF	TGTGCCAGCAGCCCAAGGACAGTTTCCTATGGCTACACCTTC
-	TRBJ2-1	14	-	TRBV5-1	CASENGQGNDEQFF	TGCGCCAGCGAGAACGGGCAGGGGAACGATGAGCAGTTCTTC
-	TRBJ2-2	13	-	TRBV5-1	CASSLAVTGELFF	TGCGCCAGCAGCTTGGCGGTAACCGGGGAGCTGTTTTTT
-	TRBJ2-3	14	-	TRBV5-1	CASRWYRTTDTQYF	TGCGCCAGCAGGTGGTACAGGACCACAGATACGCAGTATTTT
-	TRBJ2-1	12	-	TRBV11-3	CASTLRVNEQFF	TGTGCCAGCACCCTCCGAGTAAATGAGCAGTTCTTC